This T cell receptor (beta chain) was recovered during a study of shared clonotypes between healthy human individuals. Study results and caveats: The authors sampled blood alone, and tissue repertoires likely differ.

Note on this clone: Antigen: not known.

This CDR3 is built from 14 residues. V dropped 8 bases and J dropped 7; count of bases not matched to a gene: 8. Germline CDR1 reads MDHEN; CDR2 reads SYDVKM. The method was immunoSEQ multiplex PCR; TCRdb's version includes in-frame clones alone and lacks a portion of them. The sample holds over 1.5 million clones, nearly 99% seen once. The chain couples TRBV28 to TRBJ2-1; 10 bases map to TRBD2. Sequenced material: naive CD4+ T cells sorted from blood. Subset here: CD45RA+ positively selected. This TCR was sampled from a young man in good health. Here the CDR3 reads CASGSSGSRNEQFF. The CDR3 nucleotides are TGTGCCAGCGGGTCTAGCGGGAGTAGGAATGAGCAGTTCTTC. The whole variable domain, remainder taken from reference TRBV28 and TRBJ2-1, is DVKVTQSSRYLVKRTGEKVFLECVQDMDHENMFWYRQDPGLGLRLIYFSYDVKMKEKGDIPEGYSVSREKKERFSLILESASTNQTSMYLCASGSSGSRNEQFFGPGTRLTVL.